This T cell receptor (beta chain) derives from a study of cytomegalovirus exposure and HLA in healthy donors. Study-wide findings and caveats: Associated with HLA alleles at 0.05 false discovery rate in a later analysis were about 17,000 TCR beta sequences. Three chains tied to CMV proved CMV antigen-specific in vitro.

PCR primers comprised 60 Vbeta and 13 Jbeta primers. Assay: immunoSEQ multiplex PCR; the TCRdb copy retains only in-frame clones and omits some. Here the sample spans 95,000 to 150,000 clones, 15% to 19% being singletons. It was healthy bone marrow donors who served as donors. This CDR3 region has 15 residues. V was pared by 4 bases and J by 7 bases, with 8 bases of the junction left unmatched. Germline V gives CDR1 SGHTA, CDR2 FQGNSA. Turning to this clone: Antigen unknown.

The clonotype comes from a woman between 18 and 29 years old in good health and CMV-seronegative. Specimen: PBMCs. This chain connects TRBV7-2 to TRBJ2-2; 8 positions agree with TRBD1. Written as DNA, the CDR3 is TGTGCCAGCAGCTCATACAGGGGGACGGGCGGGGAGCTGTTTTTT. This translates into CASSSYRGTGGELFF.